This T cell receptor beta chain was recorded in a study of vaccination effects on CD4 cells after COVID-19. Looking at the study overall: Both of the two convalescent patients gave a sample, one 16 days and one a week before vaccination. Study-wide points: Late post-vaccination, clones induced by infection and those induced by vaccine underwent marked clonal contraction.

Following a roughly 9-day culture, CD4+ T cells were purified. Measured with immunoSEQ multiplex PCR; TCRdb has only the in-frame clones, and not every one. The sample lists roughly 68,000 clones; approximately 70% were seen once. Germline V gene data show CDR1 as LNHNV and CDR2 as YYDKDF (reference sequence). The CDR3 consists of 14 residues. After removal of 0 bases from V and 8 bases from J, the junction contained 5 bases not matched to a gene. Notes on this clone: Its antigen is unidentified.

The sequence was obtained from a human donor who had a prior SARS-CoV-2 infection. This sample comprised CD4+ T cells from PBMCs cultured without peptide, obtained before COVID-19 vaccination. This chain uses TRBV15 with TRBJ1-2; 8 bases align to TRBD1. The CDR3: CATSREDRVTGYTF. In DNA, the CDR3 is TGTGCCACCAGCAGAGAGGACAGGGTAACCGGCTACACCTTC.